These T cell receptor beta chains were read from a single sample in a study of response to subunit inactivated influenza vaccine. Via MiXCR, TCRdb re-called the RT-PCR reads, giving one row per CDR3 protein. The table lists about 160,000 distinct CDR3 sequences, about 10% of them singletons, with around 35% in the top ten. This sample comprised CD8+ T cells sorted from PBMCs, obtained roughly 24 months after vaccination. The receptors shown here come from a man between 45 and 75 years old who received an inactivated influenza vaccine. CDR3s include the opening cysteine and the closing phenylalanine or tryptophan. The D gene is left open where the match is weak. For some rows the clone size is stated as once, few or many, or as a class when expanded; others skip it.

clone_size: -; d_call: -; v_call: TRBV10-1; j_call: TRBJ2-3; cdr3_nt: TGCGCCAGCAGCCCGGGACCAGGCACAGATACGCAGTATTTT; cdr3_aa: CASSPGPGTDTQYF
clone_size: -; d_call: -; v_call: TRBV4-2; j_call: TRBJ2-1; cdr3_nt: TGTGCCAGCAGCCCTAGCGTGACGGAATACAATGAGCAGTTCTTC; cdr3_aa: CASSPSVTEYNEQFF
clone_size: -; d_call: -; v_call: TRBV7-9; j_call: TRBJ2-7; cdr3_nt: TGTGCCAGCAGCTTAGGCGGGCTTTTGGTGCAGGGCTACGAGCAGTACTTC; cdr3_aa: CASSLGGLLVQGYEQYF
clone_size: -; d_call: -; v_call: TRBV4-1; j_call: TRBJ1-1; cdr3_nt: TGCGCCAGCAGCCTAGCGACAGATTTGAACACTGAAGCTTTCTTT; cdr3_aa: CASSLATDLNTEAFF
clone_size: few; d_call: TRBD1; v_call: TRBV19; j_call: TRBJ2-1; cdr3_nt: TGTGCCAGTAGTATAGCTTATCGGGACAGGTACTACAATGAGCAGTTCTTC; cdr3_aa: CASSIAYRDRYYNEQFF
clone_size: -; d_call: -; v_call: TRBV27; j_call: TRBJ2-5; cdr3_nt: TGTGCCAGCAGTCCAACAGGGAAACTCCAAGAGACCCAGTACTTC; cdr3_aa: CASSPTGKLQETQYF
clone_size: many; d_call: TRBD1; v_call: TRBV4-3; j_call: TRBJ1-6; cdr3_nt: TGCGCCAGCAGCCAAGGGTTCCCCGGACAGGGTGGCTCACCCCTCCACTTT; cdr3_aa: CASSQGFPGQGGSPLHF
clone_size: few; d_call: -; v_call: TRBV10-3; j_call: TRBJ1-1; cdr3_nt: TGTGCCATCAGTGAGTCAGGTCGGCCCTCGAACACTGAAGCTTTCTTT; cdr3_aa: CAISESGRPSNTEAFF
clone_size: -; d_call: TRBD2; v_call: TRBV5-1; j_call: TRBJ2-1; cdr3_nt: TGCGCCAGCAGCTTCTTTGGCGGGAGGGCGTCCTACAATGAGCAGTTCTTC; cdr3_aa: CASSFFGGRASYNEQFF
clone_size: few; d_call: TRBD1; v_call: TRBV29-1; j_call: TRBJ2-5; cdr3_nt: TGCAGCGCCCGAGACAGGGGGCGCCAAGAGACCCAGTACTTC; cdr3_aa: CSARDRGRQETQYF
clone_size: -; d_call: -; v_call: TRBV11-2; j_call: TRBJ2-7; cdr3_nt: TGTGCCAGCAGCTTTTGTGGGCGCTCCTACGAGCAGTACTTC; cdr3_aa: CASSFCGRSYEQYF
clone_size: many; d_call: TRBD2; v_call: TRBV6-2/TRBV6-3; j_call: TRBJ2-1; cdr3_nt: TGTGCCACCACCGGGACTAGGCCCGGCAATGAGCAGTTCTTC; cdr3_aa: CATTGTRPGNEQFF
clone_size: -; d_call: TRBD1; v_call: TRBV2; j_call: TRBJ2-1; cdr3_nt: TGTGCCACCAACCGACAGGGGGGCGATGAGCAGTTCTTC; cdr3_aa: CATNRQGGDEQFF
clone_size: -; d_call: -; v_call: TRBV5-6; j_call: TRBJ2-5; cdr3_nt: TGTGCCAGCAGCTTGCAGGGGCTCCAAGAGACCCAGCACTTC; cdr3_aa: CASSLQGLQETQHF
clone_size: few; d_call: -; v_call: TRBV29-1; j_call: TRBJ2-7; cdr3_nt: TGCAGCGTAACGAATGTGGCTTCCTCCTACGAGCAGTACTTC; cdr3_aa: CSVTNVASSYEQYF
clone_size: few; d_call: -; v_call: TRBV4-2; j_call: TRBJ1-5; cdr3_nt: TGTGCCAGCAGCCAAGCCAACGAGCGGCAGCCCCAGCATTTT; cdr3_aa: CASSQANERQPQHF
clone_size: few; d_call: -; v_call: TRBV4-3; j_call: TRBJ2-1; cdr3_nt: TGCGCCAGCAGCCATGTAGGGAGCTCCTACAATGAGCAGTTCTTC; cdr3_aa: CASSHVGSSYNEQFF
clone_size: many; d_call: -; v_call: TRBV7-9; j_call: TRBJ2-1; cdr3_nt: TGTGCCAGCAGCCCTACCGACTACAATGAGCAGTTCTTC; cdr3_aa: CASSPTDYNEQFF
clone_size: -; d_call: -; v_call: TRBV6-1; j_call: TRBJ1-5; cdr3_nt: TGTGCCAGCAGTGAAGACCAGGGATGGGGCAATCAGCCCCAGCATTTT; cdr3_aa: CASSEDQGWGNQPQHF
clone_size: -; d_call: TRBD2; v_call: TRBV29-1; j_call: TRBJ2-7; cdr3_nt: TGCAGCGTTGATGAAAGGGGCCGGGGAGGGGAGCAGTACTTC; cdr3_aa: CSVDERGRGGEQYF
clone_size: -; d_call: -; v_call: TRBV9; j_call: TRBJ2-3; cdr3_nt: TGTGCCAGCAGCGTAGCCGGATACGACACAGATACGCAGTATTTT; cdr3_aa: CASSVAGYDTDTQYF
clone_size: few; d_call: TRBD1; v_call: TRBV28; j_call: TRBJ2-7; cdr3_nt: TGTGCCAGCAGTTTATTGGGACAGGGGCCGTTGGAGCAGTACTTC; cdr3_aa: CASSLLGQGPLEQYF
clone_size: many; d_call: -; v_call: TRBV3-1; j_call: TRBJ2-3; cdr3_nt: TGTGCCAGCAGCACCACTAGCACAGATACGCAGTATTTT; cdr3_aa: CASSTTSTDTQYF
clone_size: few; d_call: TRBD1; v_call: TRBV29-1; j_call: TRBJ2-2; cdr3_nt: TGCAGCGTGACAGGGATGAACACCGGGGAGCTGTTTTTT; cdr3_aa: CSVTGMNTGELFF
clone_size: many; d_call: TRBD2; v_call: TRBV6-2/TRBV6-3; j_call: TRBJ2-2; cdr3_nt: TGTGCCAGCAGTCCCTGGGGACTCCCGGGACTAGCGGGGGAGAACACCGGGGAGCTGTTTTTT; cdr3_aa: CASSPWGLPGLAGENTGELFF
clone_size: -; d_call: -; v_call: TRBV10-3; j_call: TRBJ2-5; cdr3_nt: TGTGCCATCAGTGAGCCCTGGTCCAGGGAGACCCAGTACTTC; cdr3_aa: CAISEPWSRETQYF
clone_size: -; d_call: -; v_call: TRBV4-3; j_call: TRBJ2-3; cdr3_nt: TGCGCCAGCAGCCAAGCCCGGCGGCTTTCAGATACGCAGTATTTT; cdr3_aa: CASSQARRLSDTQYF
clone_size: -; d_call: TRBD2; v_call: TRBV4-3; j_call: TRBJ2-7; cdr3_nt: TGCGCCAGCAGCCAACTTTTGGTTAGCGGGAGTTCCGAGCAGTACTTC; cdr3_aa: CASSQLLVSGSSEQYF
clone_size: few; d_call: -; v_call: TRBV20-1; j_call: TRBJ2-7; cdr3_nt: TGCAGTGCTACCCACTGGACTGAGAGCTACGAGCAGTACTTC; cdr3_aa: CSATHWTESYEQYF
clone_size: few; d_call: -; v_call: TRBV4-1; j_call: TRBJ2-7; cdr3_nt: TGCGCCAGCAGCCAACAACTAGGCTACGAGCAGTACTTC; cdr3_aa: CASSQQLGYEQYF
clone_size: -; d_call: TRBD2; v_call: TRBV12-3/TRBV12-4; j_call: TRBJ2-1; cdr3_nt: TGTGCCAGCAGTCCCATAAGCGGGAGGGGCTACAATGAGCAGTTCTTC; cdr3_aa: CASSPISGRGYNEQFF
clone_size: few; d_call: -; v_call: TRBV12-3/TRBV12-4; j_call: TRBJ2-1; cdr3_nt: TGTGCCAGCAGTTCGATGCCTTCCGGGACTTTTAATCTCAATGAGCAGTTCTTC; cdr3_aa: CASSSMPSGTFNLNEQFF
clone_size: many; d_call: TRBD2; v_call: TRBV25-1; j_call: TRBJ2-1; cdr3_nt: TGTGCCAGCAGTGGGACTAGCTTCTCCTACAATGAGCAGTTCTTC; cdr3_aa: CASSGTSFSYNEQFF
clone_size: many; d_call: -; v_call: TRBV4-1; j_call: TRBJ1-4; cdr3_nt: TGCGCCAGCAGCCAACGAATCAGTAGTAATGAAAAACTGTTTTTT; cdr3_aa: CASSQRISSNEKLFF
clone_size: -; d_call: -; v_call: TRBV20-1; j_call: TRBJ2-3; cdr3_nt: TGCAGTGCTAGAGATCGGGGCACGGACCCGGATACGCAGTATTTT; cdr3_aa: CSARDRGTDPDTQYF
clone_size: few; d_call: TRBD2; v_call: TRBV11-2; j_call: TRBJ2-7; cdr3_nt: TGTGCCAGCAGCTTACTTAGCGGGAGGGCCTTCGAGCAGTACTTC; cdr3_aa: CASSLLSGRAFEQYF
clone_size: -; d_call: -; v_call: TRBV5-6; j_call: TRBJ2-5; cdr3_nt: TGTGCCAGCAGCTTGGTGGGAACTGAAGAGACCCAGTACTTC; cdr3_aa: CASSLVGTEETQYF
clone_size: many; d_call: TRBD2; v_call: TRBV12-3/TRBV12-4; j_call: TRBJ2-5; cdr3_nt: TGTGCCAGCAGTTTGGGACTAGGAGGAGAGACCCAGTACTTC; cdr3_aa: CASSLGLGGETQYF
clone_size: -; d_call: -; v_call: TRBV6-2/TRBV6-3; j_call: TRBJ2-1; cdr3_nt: TGTGCCAGCCAAGGTTTGGAAGAGCAGTTCTTC; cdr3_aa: CASQGLEEQFF